This TCR beta chain was obtained from a study of blood T cells in healthy people across ages. Findings and caveats of the study: Older age coincided with a roughly linear decline in TCR beta diversity per million T cells. Donor CMV status was unknown, possibly confounding expanded clonotype changes.

PCR was performed a second time for roughly 7 to 11 cycles using a sample-barcoded 5' primer and a J-beta primer mix. The template-switch adaptor was a 5' adaptor with 12 random nucleotides. It tagged each cDNA molecule. Using its own MiXCR run on the 5' RACE reads, TCRdb lists one record per CDR3 protein. The table has around 870,000 distinct CDR3 sequences, 25% to 30% seen once. For every donor, a draw yielded 9.5 to 10 milliliters of peripheral blood. On this clonotype: Its antigen remains unidentified. A much larger clone differs by one base, so this may be a read error.

The CDR3 is 15 residues long. Germline V gives CDR1 MNHEY, CDR2 SVGEGT. V shed 2 bases and J shed 7 bases, with 15 bases lying between them. The chain is built from TRBV6-2 or TRBV6-3 and TRBJ2-1; D might be TRBD2 (6 bases). The sequence derives from an elderly woman in good health. The material sequenced was blood. The CDR3, as DNA: TGTGCCAGCAGTTACCGGGGCGGGGTGGGTAATGAGCAGTTCTTC. Its translation is CASSYRGGVGNEQFF.